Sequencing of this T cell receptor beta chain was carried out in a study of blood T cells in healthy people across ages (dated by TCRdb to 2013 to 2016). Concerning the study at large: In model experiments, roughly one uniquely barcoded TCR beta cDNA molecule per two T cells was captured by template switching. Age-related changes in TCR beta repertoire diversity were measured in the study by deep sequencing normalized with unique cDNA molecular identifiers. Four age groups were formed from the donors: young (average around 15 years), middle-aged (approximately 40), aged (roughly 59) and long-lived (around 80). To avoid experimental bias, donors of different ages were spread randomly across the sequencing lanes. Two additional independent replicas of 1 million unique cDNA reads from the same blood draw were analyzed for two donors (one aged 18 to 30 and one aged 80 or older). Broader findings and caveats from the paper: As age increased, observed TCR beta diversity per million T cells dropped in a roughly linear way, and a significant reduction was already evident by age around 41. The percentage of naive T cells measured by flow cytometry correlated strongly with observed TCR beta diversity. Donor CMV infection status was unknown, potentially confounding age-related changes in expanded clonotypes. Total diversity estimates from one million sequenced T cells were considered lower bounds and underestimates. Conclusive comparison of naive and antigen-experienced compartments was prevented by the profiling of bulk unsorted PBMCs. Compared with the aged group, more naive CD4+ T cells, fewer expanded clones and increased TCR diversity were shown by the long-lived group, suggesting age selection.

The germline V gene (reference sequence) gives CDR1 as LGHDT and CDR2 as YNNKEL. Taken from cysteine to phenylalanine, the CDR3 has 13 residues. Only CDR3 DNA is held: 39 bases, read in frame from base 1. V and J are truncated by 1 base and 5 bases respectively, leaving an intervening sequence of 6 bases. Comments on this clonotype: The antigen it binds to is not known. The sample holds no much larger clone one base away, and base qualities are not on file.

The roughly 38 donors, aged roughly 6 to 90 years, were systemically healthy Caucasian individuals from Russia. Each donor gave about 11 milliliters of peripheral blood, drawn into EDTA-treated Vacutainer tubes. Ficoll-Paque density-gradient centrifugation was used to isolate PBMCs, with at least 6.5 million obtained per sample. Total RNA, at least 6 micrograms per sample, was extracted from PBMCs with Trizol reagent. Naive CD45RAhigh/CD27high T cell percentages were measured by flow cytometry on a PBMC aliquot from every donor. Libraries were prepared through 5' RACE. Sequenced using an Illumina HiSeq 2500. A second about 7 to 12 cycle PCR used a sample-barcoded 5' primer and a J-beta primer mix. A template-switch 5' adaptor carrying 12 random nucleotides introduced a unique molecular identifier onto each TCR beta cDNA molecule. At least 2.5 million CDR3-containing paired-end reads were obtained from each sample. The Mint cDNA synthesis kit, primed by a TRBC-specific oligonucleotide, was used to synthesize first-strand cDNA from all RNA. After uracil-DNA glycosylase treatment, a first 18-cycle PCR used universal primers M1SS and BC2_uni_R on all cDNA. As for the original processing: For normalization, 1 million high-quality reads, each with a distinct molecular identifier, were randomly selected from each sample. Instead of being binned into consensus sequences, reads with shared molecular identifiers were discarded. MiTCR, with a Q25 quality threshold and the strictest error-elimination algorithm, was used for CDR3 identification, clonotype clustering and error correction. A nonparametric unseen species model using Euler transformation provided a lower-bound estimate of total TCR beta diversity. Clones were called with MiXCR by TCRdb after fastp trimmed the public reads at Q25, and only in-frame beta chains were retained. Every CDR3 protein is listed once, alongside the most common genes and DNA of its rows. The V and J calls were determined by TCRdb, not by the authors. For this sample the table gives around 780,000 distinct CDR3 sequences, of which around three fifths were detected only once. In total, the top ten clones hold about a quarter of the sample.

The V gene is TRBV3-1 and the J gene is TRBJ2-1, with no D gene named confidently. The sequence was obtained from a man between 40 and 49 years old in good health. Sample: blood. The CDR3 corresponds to CASSQGIHNEQFF. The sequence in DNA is TGTGCCAGCAGCCAAGGGATTCACAATGAGCAGTTCTTC.